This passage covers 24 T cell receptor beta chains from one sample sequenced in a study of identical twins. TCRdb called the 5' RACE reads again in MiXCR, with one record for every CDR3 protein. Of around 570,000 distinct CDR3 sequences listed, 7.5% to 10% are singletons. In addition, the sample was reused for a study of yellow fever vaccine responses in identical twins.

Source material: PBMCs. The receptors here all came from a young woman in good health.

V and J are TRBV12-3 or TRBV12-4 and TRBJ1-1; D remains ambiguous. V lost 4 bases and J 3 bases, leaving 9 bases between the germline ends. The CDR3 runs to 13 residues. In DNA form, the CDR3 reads TGTGCCAGCAGTTATGAGACGTACACTGAAGCTTTCTTT. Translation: CASSYETYTEAFF.

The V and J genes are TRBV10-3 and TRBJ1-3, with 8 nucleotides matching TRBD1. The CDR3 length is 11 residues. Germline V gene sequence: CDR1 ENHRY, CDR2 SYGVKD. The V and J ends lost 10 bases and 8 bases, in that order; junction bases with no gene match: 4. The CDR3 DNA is TGTGCCAGTGGACAGGGTGACACCATATATTTT. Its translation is CASGQGDTIYF.

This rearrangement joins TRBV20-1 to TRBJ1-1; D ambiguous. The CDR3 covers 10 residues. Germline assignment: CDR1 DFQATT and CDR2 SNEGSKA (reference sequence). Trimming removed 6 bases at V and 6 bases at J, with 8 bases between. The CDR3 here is CSARWAEAFF. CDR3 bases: TGCAGTGCCCGGTGGGCTGAAGCTTTCTTT.

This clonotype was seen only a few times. This CDR3 reads CASTLATSSYNEQFF. The CDR3 DNA is TGTGCCAGCACCTTAGCGACTAGCTCCTACAATGAGCAGTTCTTC. The rearrangement joins TRBV6-2 or TRBV6-3 to TRBJ2-1; possibly TRBD2 for D (6 bases). This CDR3 has 15 amino acids. V was pared by 7 bases and J by 0 bases, with 13 bases between. The germline gives CDR1 MNHEY, CDR2 SVGEGT.

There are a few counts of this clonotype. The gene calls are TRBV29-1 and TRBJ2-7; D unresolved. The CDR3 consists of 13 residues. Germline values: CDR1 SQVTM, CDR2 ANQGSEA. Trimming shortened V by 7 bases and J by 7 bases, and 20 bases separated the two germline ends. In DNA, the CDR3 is TGCAGCGCAGCAGTTTCCCTTAGTTGGGAGCAGTACTTC. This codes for CSAAVSLSWEQYF.

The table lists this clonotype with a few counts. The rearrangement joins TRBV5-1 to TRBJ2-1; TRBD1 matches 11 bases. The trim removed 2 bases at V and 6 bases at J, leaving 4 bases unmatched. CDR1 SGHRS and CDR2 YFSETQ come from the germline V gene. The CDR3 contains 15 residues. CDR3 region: CASSFGQGASNEQFF. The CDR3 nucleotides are TGCGCCAGCAGCTTCGGACAGGGGGCGAGCAATGAGCAGTTCTTC. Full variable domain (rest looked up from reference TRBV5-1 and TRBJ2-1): KAGVTQTPRYLIKTRGQQVTLSCSPISGHRSVSWYQQTPGQGLQFLFEYFSETQRNKGNFPGRFSGRQFSNSRSEMNVSTLELGDSALYLCASSFGQGASNEQFFGPGTRLTVL.

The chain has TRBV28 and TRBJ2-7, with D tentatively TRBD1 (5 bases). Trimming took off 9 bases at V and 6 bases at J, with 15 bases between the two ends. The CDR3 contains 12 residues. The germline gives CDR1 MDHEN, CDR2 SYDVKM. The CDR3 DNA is TGTGCCAGTTCACTGTCAGGGCGCGAGCAGTACTTC. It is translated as CASSLSGREQYF. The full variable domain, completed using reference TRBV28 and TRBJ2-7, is DVKVTQSSRYLVKRTGEKVFLECVQDMDHENMFWYRQDPGLGLRLIYFSYDVKMKEKGDIPEGYSVSREKKERFSLILESASTNQTSMYLCASSLSGREQYFGPGTRLTVT.

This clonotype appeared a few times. This chain's CDR3 is CASSSGGLTGELFF. CDR3 DNA sequence: TGTGCCAGCAGTAGCGGGGGACTCACCGGGGAGCTGTTTTTT. This chain uses TRBV7-9 with TRBJ2-2; TRBD2 matches 9 bases. Trimming removed 6 bases from V and 4 bases from J; junction bases left unmatched: 3. Germline-derived CDR1 and CDR2 are SEHNR and FQNEAQ (reference sequence). This CDR3 has 14 residues.

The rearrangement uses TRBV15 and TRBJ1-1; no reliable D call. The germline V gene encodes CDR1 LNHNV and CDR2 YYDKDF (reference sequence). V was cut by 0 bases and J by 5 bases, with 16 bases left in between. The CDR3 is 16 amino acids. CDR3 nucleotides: TGTGCCACCAGCAGAGATGGGCGGTTTCGGGAAACTGAAGCTTTCTTT. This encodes CATSRDGRFRETEAFF.

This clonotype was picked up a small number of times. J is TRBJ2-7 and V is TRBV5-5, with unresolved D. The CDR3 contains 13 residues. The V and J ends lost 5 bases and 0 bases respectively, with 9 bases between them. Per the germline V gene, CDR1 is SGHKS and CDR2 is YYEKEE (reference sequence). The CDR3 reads CASSADPSYEQYF. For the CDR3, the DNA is TGTGCCAGCAGTGCTGATCCCTCCTACGAGCAGTACTTC.

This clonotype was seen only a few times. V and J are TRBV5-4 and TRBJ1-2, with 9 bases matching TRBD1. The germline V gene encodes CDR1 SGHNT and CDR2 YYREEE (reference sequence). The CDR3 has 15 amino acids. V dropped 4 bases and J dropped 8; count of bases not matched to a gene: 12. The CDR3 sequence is CASSDPTGGGYGYTF. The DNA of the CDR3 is TGTGCCAGCAGCGACCCGACAGGGGGGGGTTACGGCTACACCTTC.

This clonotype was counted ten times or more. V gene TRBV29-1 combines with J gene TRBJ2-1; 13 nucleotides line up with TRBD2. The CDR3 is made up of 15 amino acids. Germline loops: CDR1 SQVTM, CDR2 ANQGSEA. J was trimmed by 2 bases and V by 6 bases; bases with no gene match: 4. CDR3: CSVLGTSGTYNEQFF. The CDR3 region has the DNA TGCAGCGTCTTGGGGACTAGCGGGACCTACAATGAGCAGTTCTTC.

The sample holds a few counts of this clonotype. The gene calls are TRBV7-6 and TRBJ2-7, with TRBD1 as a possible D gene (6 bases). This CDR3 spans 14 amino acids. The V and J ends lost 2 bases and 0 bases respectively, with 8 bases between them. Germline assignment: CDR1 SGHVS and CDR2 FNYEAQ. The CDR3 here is CASSLRTDSYEQYF. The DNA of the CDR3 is TGTGCCAGCAGCTTACGGACAGACTCCTACGAGCAGTACTTC.

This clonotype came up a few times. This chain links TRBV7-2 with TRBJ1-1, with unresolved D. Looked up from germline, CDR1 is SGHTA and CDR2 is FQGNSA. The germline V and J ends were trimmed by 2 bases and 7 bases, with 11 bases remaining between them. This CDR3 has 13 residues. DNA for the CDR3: TGTGCCAGCAGCTTACTGTCGGGCGGTGAAGCTTTCTTT. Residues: CASSLLSGGEAFF.

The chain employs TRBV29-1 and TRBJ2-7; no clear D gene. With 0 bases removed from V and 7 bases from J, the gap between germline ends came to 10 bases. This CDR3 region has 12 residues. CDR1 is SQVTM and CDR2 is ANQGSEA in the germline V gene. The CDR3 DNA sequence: TGCAGCGTTGAAGATAGTGAACGAGAGCAGTACTTC. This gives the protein CSVEDSEREQYF.

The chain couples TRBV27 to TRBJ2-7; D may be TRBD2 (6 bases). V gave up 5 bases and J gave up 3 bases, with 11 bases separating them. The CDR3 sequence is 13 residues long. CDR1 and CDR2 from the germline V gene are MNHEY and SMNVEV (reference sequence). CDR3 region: CASSEAGNYEQYF. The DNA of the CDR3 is TGTGCCAGCAGTGAAGCGGGCAACTACGAGCAGTACTTC.

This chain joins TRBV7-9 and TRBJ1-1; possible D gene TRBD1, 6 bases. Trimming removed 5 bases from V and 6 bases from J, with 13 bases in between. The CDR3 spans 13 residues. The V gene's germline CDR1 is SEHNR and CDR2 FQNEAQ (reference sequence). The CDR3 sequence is CASSPDSGSEAFF. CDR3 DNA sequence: TGTGCCAGCAGCCCGGACAGCGGATCTGAAGCTTTCTTT.

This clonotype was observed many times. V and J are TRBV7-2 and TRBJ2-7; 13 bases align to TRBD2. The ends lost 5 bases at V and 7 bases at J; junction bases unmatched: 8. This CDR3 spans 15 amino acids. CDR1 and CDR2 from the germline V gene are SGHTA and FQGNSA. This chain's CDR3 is CASSKGLAGMGEQYF. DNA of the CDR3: TGTGCCAGCAGCAAGGGACTAGCGGGGATGGGGGAGCAGTACTTC.

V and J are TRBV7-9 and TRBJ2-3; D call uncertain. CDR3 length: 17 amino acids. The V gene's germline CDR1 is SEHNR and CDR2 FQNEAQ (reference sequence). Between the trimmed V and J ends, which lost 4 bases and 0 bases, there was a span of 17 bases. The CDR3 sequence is CASSSVGTQTSTDTQYF. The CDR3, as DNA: TGTGCCAGCAGCTCTGTTGGTACACAGACTAGCACAGATACGCAGTATTTT. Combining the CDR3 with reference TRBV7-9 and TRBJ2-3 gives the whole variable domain DTGVSQNPRHKITKRGQNVTFRCDPISEHNRLYWYRQTLGQGPEFLTYFQNEAQLEKSRLLSDRFSAERPKGSFSTLEIQRTEQGDSAMYLCASSSVGTQTSTDTQYFGPGTRLTVL.

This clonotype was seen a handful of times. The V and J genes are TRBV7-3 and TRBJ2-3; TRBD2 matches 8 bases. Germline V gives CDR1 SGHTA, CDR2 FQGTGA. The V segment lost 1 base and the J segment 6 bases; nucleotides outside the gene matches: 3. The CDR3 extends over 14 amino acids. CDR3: CASSLIGGGDTQYF. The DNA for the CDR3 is TGTGCCAGCAGCTTAATCGGGGGGGGTGATACGCAGTATTTT.

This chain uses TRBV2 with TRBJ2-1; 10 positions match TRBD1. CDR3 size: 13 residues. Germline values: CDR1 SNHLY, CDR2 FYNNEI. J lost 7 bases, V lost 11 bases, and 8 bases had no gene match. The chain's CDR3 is CAGDRGNRNEQFF. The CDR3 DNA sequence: TGTGCCGGGGACAGGGGTAATCGGAATGAGCAGTTCTTC.

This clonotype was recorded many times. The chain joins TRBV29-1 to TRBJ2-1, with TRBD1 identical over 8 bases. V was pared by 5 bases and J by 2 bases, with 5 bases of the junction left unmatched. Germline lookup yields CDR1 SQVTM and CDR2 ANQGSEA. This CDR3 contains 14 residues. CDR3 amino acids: CSVLDRGTYNEQFF. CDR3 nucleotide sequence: TGCAGCGTTTTAGACAGGGGCACCTACAATGAGCAGTTCTTC.

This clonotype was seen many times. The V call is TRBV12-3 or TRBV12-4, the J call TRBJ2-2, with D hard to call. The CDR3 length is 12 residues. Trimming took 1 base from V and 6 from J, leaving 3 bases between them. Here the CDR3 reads CASSLGAGELFF. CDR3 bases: TGTGCCAGCAGTTTAGGGGCCGGGGAGCTGTTTTTT.

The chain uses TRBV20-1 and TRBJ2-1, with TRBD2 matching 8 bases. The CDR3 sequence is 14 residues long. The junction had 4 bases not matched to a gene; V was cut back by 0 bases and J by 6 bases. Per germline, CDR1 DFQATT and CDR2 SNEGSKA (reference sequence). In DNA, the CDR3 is TGCAGTGCTAGAGATCGACTAGCGCTCAATGAGCAGTTCTTC. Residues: CSARDRLALNEQFF.